The TCR beta chain under discussion was sequenced for a study of blood T cell repertoires in COVID-19. Study at large: The samples span acute and convalescent COVID-19 from the United States, Italy and Spain. T cells, B-cell-depleted T cells, or PBMCs provided the cDNA or gDNA that served as material.

In the original workflow: Nucleated cell counts were estimated from reference gene primer amplification. TCRdb's copy holds only in-frame clones and misses some; the assay was immunoSEQ multiplex PCR. The V and J calls and clone size come from that table; D and trimming were worked out from the DNA. The table lists approximately 210,000 clones, roughly 86% of them singletons, with 6.5% to 9% in the top ten. With 3 bases clipped from V and 4 bases from J, the junction kept 10 bases outside the gene matches. CDR1 is SGDLS and CDR2 is YYNGEE in the germline V gene. The CDR3 loop spans 16 amino acids. The receptor was derived from a woman aged 45-59 years with active or convalescent COVID-19. The V call is TRBV9, the J call TRBJ1-3, with 7 bases aligning to TRBD1. The sequenced sample consisted of peripheral blood. The CDR3 DNA is TGTGCCAGCAGCGAGCGGGCAGGGGGGACCGGAAACACCATATATTTT. Translating gives CASSERAGGTGNTIYF.